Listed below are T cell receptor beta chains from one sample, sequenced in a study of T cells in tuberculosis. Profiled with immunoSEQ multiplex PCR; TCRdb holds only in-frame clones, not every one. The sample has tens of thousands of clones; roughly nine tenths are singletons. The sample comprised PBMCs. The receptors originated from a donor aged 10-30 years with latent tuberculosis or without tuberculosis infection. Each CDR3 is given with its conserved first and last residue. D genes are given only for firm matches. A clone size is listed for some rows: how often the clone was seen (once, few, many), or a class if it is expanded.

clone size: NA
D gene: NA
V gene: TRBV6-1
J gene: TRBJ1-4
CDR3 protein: CASAQREARELFF
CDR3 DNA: TGTGCCAGCGCCCAGCGTGAGGCGCGGGAACTGTTTTTT

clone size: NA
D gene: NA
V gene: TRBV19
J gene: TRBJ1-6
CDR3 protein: CASRLQGNSPLHF
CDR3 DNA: TGTGCCAGTAGACTACAGGGAAATTCACCCCTCCACTTT

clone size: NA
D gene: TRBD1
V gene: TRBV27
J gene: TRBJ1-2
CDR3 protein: CASREGARTGANYGYTF
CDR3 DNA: TGTGCCAGCAGGGAAGGAGCTCGGACAGGAGCTAACTATGGCTACACCTTC

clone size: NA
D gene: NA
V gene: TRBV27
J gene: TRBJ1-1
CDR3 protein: CASSRAGKNTEAFF
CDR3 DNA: TGTGCCAGCAGTCGCGCGGGAAAGAACACTGAAGCTTTCTTT

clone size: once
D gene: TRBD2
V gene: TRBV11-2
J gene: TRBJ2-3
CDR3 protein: CASSYDASGGGTDTQYF
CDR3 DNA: TGTGCCAGCAGCTATGACGCTAGCGGGGGGGGCACAGATACGCAGTATTTT

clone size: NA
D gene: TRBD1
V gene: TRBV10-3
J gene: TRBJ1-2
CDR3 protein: CAISEYGQAHTF
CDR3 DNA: TGTGCCATCAGTGAATACGGACAGGCACACACCTTC

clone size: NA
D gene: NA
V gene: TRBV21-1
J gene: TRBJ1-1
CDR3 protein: CANHRATEAFF
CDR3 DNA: TGTGCCAACCACAGGGCCACTGAAGCTTTCTTT

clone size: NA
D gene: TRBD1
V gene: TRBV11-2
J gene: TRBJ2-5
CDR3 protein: CASSLAAGTGDKEETQYF
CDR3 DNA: TGTGCCAGCAGCTTAGCTGCAGGGACAGGGGACAAGGAAGAGACCCAGTACTTC

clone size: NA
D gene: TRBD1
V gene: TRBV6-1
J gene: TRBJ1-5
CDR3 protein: CASSRGTGRQPQHF
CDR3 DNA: TGTGCCAGCAGTCGAGGGACAGGGAGGCAGCCCCAGCATTTT

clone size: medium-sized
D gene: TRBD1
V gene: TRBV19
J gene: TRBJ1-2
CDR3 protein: CASSSATGARNYGYTF
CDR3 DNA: TGTGCCAGTAGTAGCGCGACAGGGGCTCGTAACTATGGCTACACCTTC

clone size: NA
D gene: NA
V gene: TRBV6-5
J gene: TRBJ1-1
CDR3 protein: CASSYRGGPLMTEAFF
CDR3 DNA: TGTGCCAGCAGTTATAGGGGTGGGCCCCTAATGACTGAAGCTTTCTTT

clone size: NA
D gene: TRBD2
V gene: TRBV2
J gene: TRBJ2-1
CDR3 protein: CASSEPITSGGPSGNEQFF
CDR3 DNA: TGTGCCAGCAGTGAGCCCATTACTAGCGGGGGGCCCTCCGGCAATGAGCAGTTCTTC

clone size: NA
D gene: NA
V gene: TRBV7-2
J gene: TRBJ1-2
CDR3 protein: CASSLDSGSYGYTF
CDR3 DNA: TGTGCCAGCAGCTTAGACTCAGGGTCCTATGGCTACACCTTC

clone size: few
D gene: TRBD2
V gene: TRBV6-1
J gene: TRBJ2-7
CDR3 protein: CASSEAPRGLAGSYEQYF
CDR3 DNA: TGTGCCAGCAGTGAAGCGCCTCGTGGACTAGCGGGGAGCTACGAGCAGTACTTC

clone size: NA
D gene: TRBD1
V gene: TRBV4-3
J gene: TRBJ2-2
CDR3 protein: CASSPDRGWTGELFF
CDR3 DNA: TGCGCCAGCAGCCCGGACAGGGGTTGGACCGGGGAGCTGTTTTTT

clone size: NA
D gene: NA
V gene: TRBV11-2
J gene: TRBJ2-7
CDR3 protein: CASSPAAPYEQYF
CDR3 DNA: TGTGCCAGCAGCCCGGCGGCCCCTTACGAGCAGTACTTC

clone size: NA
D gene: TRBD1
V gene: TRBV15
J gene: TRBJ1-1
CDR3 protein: CATSNRGVPEAFF
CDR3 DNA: TGTGCCACCAGCAACAGGGGAGTCCCTGAAGCTTTCTTT

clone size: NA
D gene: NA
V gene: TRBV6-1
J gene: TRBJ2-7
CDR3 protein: CASIGARSYEQYF
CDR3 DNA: TGTGCCAGCATTGGGGCAAGGTCCTACGAGCAGTACTTC

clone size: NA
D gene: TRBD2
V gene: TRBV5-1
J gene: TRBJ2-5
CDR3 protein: CASSLTSVQETQYF
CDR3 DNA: TGCGCCAGCAGCTTGACTAGCGTTCAAGAGACCCAGTACTTC

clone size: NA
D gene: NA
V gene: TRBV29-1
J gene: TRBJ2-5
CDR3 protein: CSVEDEEGAVQETQYF
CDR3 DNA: TGCAGCGTTGAAGATGAGGAGGGGGCCGTCCAAGAGACCCAGTACTTC

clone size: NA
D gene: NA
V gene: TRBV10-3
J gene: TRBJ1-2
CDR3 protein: CAISGGAPNYGYTF
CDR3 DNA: TGTGCCATCAGTGGAGGTGCGCCCAACTATGGCTACACCTTC

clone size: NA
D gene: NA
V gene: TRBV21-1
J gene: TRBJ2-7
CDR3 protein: CASSTADRGPYEQYF
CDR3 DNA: TGTGCCAGCAGCACGGCGGACAGGGGACCCTACGAGCAGTACTTC

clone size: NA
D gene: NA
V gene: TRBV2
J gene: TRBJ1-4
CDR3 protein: CASERATNEKLFF
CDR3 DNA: TGTGCCAGCGAAAGAGCAACTAATGAAAAACTGTTTTTT

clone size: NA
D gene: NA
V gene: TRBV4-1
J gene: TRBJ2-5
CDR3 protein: CASSQAAGKETQYF
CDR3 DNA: TGCGCCAGCAGCCAAGCGGCAGGGAAGGAGACCCAGTACTTC

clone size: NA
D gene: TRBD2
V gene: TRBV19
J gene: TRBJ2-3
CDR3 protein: CASSRLAGVDTQYF
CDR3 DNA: TGTGCCAGTAGCAGACTAGCGGGGGTTGATACGCAGTATTTT

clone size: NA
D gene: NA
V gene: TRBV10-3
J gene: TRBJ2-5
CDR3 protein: CAISEGDYQETQYF
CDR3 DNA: TGTGCCATCAGTGAGGGGGACTACCAAGAGACCCAGTACTTC

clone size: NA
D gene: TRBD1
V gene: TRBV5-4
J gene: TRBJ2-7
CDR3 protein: CASSSTRDSSYEQYF
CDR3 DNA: TGTGCCAGTAGCTCAACCAGGGACAGCTCCTACGAGCAGTACTTC

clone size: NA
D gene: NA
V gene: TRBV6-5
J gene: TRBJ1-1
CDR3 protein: CASSYYGQQNTEAFF
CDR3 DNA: TGTGCCAGCAGTTACTATGGACAGCAGAACACTGAAGCTTTCTTT

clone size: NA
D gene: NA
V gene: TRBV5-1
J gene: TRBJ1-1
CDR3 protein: CASSLGAPGREYTEAFF
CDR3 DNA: TGCGCCAGCAGCTTGGGAGCTCCAGGAAGGGAGTACACTGAAGCTTTCTTT

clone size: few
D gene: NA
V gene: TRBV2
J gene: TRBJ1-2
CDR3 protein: CANRESYGYTF
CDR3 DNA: TGTGCCAACAGGGAGAGCTATGGCTACACCTTC

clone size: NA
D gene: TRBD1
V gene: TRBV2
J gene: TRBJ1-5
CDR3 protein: CASSSTGDQPQHF
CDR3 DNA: TGTGCCAGCAGTTCAACAGGGGACCAGCCCCAGCATTTT

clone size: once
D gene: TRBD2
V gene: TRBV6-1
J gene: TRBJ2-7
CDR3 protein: CASIPGGIYYEQYF
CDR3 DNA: TGTGCCAGCATCCCGGGAGGCATTTACTACGAGCAGTACTTC